The sequence of this TCR beta chain was determined in a study of T cells in Graves' hyperthyroidism and ophthalmopathy. Study conclusions and caveats: Researchers found most expanded thyroid clonotypes above 0.001 in blood as well.

This clonotype showed up just a few times. The antigen remains unidentified. The CDR3 loop spans 14 amino acids. Germline lookup yields CDR1 SNHLY and CDR2 FYNNEI. The V and J ends lost 7 bases and 4 bases respectively, with 16 bases between them. The source material, RNA transcripts, was used to amplify TCR beta CDR3 regions. Researchers ran a first-round RT-PCR on the TCR CDR3 using the HTBI primer set. One entry per CDR3 protein results from TCRdb running MiXCR on the multiplex PCR reads. Here the sample spans about 740,000 distinct CDR3 sequences, 14% being singletons. The chain uses TRBV2 and TRBJ1-2; a weak D match, TRBD1 (6 bases). Material: blood. The origin of this receptor is a woman younger than 35 with Graves' hyperthyroidism. The CDR3 here is CASTSLAGAYGYTF. For the CDR3, the DNA is TGTGCCAGCACTTCCCTGGCAGGGGCCTATGGCTACACCTTC.